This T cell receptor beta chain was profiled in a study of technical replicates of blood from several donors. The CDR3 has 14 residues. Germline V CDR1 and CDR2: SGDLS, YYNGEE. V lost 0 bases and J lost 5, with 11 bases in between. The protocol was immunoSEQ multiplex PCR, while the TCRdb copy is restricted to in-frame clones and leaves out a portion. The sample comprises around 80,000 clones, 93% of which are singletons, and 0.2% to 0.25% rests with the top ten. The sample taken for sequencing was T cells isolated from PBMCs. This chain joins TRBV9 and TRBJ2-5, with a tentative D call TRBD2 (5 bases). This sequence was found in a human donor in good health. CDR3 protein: CASSVDPGGETQYF. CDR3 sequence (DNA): TGTGCCAGCAGCGTAGACCCTGGCGGGGAGACCCAGTACTTC.